This is a list of T cell receptor beta chains from one sample in a study of cytomegalovirus exposure and HLA in healthy donors. Measured with immunoSEQ multiplex PCR; TCRdb has only the in-frame clones, and not every one. Altogether 82,000 or so clones are present, 85% to 95% being singletons, with the ten largest covering 0.69%. Material: PBMCs. Receptors were obtained from a young woman in good health and CMV-seronegative. Both conserved end residues are part of each CDR3. The D gene is left open where the match is weak. Expanded clones are given a class, and other clones once, few, many or no size at all.

v_call	d_call	j_call	clone_size	cdr3_aa	cdr3_nt
TRBV4-1	NA	TRBJ1-4	NA	CASSQDPRGGEDMRTNEKLFF	TGCGCCAGCAGCCAAGATCCCCGGGGAGGGGAGGATATGAGGACCAATGAAAAACTGTTTTTT
TRBV29-1	NA	TRBJ2-3	NA	CSGGGLADTQYF	TGCAGCGGGGGGGGGCTTGCAGATACGCAGTATTTT
TRBV6-5	NA	TRBJ2-5	NA	CASSRGMGTQYF	TGTGCCAGCAGTAGGGGTATGGGGACCCAGTACTTC
TRBV5-1	NA	TRBJ1-2	once	CASSPTRLNYGYTF	TGCGCCAGCAGCCCCACGAGACTGAACTATGGCTACACCTTC
TRBV7-9	NA	TRBJ2-6	NA	CASSLTAGANVLTF	TGTGCCAGCAGCTTGACAGCTGGGGCCAACGTCCTGACTTTC
TRBV7-2	TRBD2	TRBJ2-7	NA	CASSLGLAVTEQYF	TGTGCCAGCAGCTTAGGACTAGCGGTTACCGAGCAGTACTTC
TRBV18	TRBD2	TRBJ2-5	once	CASSGGLALETQYF	TGTGCCAGCTCAGGGGGACTAGCGTTAGAGACCCAGTACTTC
TRBV5-1	NA	TRBJ1-3	NA	CASSPGGGGGGNTIYF	TGCGCCAGCAGCCCGGGTGGCGGCGGAGGGGGAAACACCATATATTTT
TRBV2	TRBD1	TRBJ2-7	NA	CASRWDSYEQYF	TGTGCCAGCAGATGGGACAGCTACGAGCAGTACTTC
TRBV4-1	NA	TRBJ2-7	few	CASSQVEGSGSYEQYF	TGCGCCAGCAGCCAAGTCGAGGGAAGCGGCTCCTACGAGCAGTACTTC
TRBV5-6	NA	TRBJ1-5	NA	CASSFYGDWAGAQPQHF	TGTGCCAGCAGCTTTTACGGGGATTGGGCAGGGGCCCAGCCCCAGCATTTT
TRBV5-1	TRBD1	TRBJ2-3	once	CASSLGGWDRATDTQYF	TGCGCCAGCAGCTTGGGGGGATGGGACAGGGCCACAGATACGCAGTATTTT
TRBV7-9	TRBD1	TRBJ2-7	NA	CASSSPPTGNEQYF	TGTGCCAGCAGCTCCCCACCGACAGGGAACGAGCAGTACTTC
TRBV5-8	TRBD2	TRBJ2-7	NA	CASSLVAGGSEQYF	TGTGCCAGCAGCTTGGTAGCGGGAGGATCCGAGCAGTACTTC